The 4 T cell receptor beta chains presented below share a single source sample, sequenced in a study of blood T cell repertoires in COVID-19. The protocol was immunoSEQ multiplex PCR, while the TCRdb copy is restricted to in-frame clones and leaves out a portion. The sample records about 73,000 clones, over 80% being singletons. What was sequenced was peripheral blood. The receptors were gathered from a man aged 80 or over with active or convalescent COVID-19.

This chain joins TRBV30 and TRBJ2-3; no clear D gene. Germline CDR1 GTSNPN, CDR2 SVGIG (reference sequence). This CDR3 comprises 12 residues. The V and J ends lost 0 bases and 3 bases respectively, with 4 bases between them. CDR3 region: CAWSVGTDTQYF. DNA for the CDR3: TGTGCCTGGAGTGTCGGTACAGATACGCAGTATTTT.

The rearrangement uses TRBV30 and TRBJ1-1, with 10 bases lining up with TRBD1. V shed 3 bases and J 3 bases; nucleotides not matched to a gene: 1. From germline, CDR1 is GTSNPN and CDR2 SVGIG (reference sequence). This CDR3 contains 13 residues. The CDR3 sequence: CAWRTGGYTEAFF. CDR3 DNA sequence: TGTGCCTGGAGGACAGGGGGCTACACTGAAGCTTTCTTT.

J is TRBJ1-4 and V is TRBV5-1, with D uncertain. CDR1 and CDR2 from the germline V gene are SGHRS and YFSETQ. The CDR3 is 14 amino acids. V dropped 0 bases and J dropped 7 bases, with 10 bases sitting between them. The CDR3 loop reads CASSLVQNGEKLFF. For the CDR3, the DNA is TGCGCCAGCAGCTTGGTACAGAACGGTGAAAAACTGTTTTTT.

The chain couples TRBV2 to TRBJ1-1; D unresolved. Trimming left V 4 bases short and J 1 base short, with 7 bases between. The CDR3 sequence is 13 residues long. The germline V gene has CDR1 SNHLY and CDR2 FYNNEI. CDR3: CASSVVANTEAFF. DNA of the CDR3: TGTGCCAGCAGTGTAGTAGCGAACACTGAAGCTTTCTTT.